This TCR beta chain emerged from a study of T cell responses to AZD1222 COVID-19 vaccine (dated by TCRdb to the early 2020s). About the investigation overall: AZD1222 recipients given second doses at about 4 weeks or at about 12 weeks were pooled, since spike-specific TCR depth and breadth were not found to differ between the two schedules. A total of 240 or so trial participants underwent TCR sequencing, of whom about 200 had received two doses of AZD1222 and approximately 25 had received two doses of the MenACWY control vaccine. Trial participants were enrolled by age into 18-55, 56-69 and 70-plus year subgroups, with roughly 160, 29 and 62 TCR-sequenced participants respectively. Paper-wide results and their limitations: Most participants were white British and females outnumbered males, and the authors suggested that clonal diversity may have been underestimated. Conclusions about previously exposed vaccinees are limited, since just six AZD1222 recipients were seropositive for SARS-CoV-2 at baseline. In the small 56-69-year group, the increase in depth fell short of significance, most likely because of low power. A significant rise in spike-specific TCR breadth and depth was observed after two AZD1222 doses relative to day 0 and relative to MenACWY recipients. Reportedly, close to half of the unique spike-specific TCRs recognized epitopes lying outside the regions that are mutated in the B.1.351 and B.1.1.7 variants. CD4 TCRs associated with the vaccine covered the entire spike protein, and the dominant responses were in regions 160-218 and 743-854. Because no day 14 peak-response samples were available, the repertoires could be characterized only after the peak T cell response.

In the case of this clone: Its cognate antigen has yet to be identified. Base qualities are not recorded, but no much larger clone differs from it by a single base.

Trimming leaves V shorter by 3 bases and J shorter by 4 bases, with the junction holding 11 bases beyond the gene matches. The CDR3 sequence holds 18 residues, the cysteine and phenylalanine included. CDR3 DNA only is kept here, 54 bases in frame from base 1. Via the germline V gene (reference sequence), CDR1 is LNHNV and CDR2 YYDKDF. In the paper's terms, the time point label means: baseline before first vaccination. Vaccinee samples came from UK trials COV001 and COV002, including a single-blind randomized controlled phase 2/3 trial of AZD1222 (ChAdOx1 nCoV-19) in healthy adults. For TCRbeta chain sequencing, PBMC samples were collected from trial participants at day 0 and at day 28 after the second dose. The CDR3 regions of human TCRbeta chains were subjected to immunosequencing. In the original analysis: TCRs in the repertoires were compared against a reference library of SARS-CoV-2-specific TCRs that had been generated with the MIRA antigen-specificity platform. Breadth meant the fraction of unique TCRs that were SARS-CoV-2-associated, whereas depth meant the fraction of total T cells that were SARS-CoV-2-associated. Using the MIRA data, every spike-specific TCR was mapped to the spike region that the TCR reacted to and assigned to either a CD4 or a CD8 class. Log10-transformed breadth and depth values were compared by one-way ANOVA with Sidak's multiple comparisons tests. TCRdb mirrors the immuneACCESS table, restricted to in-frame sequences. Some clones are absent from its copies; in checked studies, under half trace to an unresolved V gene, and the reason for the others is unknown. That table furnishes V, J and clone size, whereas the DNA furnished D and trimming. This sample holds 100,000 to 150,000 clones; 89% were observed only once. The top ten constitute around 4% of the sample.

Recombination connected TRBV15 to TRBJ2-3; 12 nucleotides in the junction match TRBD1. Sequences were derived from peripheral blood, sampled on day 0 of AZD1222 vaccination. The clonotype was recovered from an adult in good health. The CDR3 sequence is CATSSPSGTGGFSDTQYF. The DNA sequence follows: TGTGCCACCAGCAGCCCCTCCGGGACAGGGGGCTTCTCAGATACGCAGTATTTT. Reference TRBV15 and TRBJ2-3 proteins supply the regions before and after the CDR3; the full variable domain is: DAMVIQNPRYQVTQFGKPVTLSCSQTLNHNVMYWYQQKSSQAPKLLFHYYDKDFNNEADTPDNFQSRRPNTSFCFLDIRSPGLGDTAMYLCATSSPSGTGGFSDTQYFGPGTRLTVL.